This TCR beta chain was recorded in a study of T cells in Graves' hyperthyroidism and ophthalmopathy. Points from the study as a whole: From stable hyperthyroidism, ophthalmopathy was separated by a 13 V-J model.

Authors of the study amplified TCR beta CDR3 regions from RNA transcripts. The TCR CDR3 was amplified in a first-round RT-PCR using the HTBI primer set. Using its own MiXCR run on the multiplex PCR reads, TCRdb lists one record per CDR3 protein. Of approximately 380,000 distinct CDR3 sequences in the sample, 18% are singletons; the top ten hold around two fifths. This clonotype was recorded many times. As yet, its antigen is unknown. In germline, CDR1 is LGHDT, CDR2 YNNKEL (reference sequence). Trimming cost V 2 bases and J 6 bases; bases outside gene matches: 9. The CDR3 totals 16 residues. Source material: blood. This chain links TRBV3-1 with TRBJ1-2; 10 nucleotides align to TRBD1. This sequence originates from a man aged 18 to 35 with Graves' ophthalmopathy. CDR3 nucleotide sequence: TGTGCCAGCAGCCAACTCGGGGGACAGGGGCAACATGGCTACACCTTC. This gives the protein CASSQLGGQGQHGYTF. The full variable domain, with the rest looked up from reference TRBV3-1 and TRBJ1-2, is DTAVSQTPKYLVTQMGNDKSIKCEQNLGHDTMYWYKQDSKKFLKIMFSYNNKELIINETVPNRFSPKSPDKAHLNLHINSLELGDSAVYFCASSQLGGQGQHGYTFGSGTRLTVV.